This T cell receptor beta chain was obtained from a study of brain T cells in children with intractable seizures. This CDR3 is built from 13 residues. Trimming left V 8 bases short and J 3 bases short, with 13 bases between. The germline V gene has CDR1 SNHLY and CDR2 FYNNEI. In the case of this clone: The antigen remains undetermined.

Assay: immunoSEQ multiplex PCR; the TCRdb copy retains only in-frame clones and omits some. The repertoire holds roughly 80,000 clones, with 91% as singletons. The study, taken as a whole, reports: Viral specificity was inferred only from CDR3 similarity; HCMV serostatus was unknown.

The gene calls are TRBV2 and TRBJ2-5; a possible D gene is TRBD2 (6 bases). The material sequenced was peripheral blood, taken at surgery. The clonotype originates from a girl aged 2 to 9 with Rasmussen encephalitis and intractable seizures. CDR3 in DNA: TGTGCCAGCGGACGGAGGGTCGAAGAGACCCAGTACTTC. Translation gives CASGRRVEETQYF.